This paragraph reports one T cell receptor (beta chain). Antigen: not known. V lost 7 bases and J lost 4; bases outside the gene matches: 1. CDR1 and CDR2 from the germline V gene are ENHRY and SYGVKD. The CDR3 spans 11 residues. Investigators performed immunoSEQ version v3.0 at survey level. The target of sequencing was roughly 40,000-55,000 T-cell genomes per sample. Clones were read by immunoSEQ multiplex PCR, and TCRdb kept only the in-frame ones, dropping some. Of around 24,000 clones in the sample, under 85% were seen once. The sample originates from a study of long-term antiretroviral therapy in people with HIV. Study-wide results and limits: Post-ART samples showed increased diversity that remained below transplant donor control levels. Those clones which expanded before ART made up the dominant part of the repertoire at all time points.

Each contributor possessed a minimum of one pre-ART and a minimum of two post-ART PBMC samples. The sequencing here drew on unsorted PBMCs, taken 0.4 years after starting antiretroviral therapy. The V and J genes are TRBV10-3 and TRBJ2-7, with TRBD1 matching over 7 bases. This clonotype originated in a man in his fifties with HIV. The CDR3 nucleotides read TGTGCCATCACAGGGGGTTACGAGCAGTACTTC. Encoded protein: CAITGGYEQYF.